This T cell receptor (beta chain) originates from a study of cytomegalovirus exposure and HLA in healthy donors. This CDR3 comprises 15 residues. The V end was cut by 4 bases, the J end by 0 bases, with 13 bases between. Germline V gene lookup returns CDR1 SEHNR and CDR2 FQNEAQ (reference sequence). PCR employed 60 Vbeta and 13 Jbeta primers. How the authors handled the data: Among the unique TCR beta chains that a later analysis counted, roughly 80 million in all, about 10 million were shared. Produced via immunoSEQ multiplex PCR; TCRdb's table is partial and in-frame only. Clone size and the V and J calls come from that table; the DNA yielded D and trimming. The sample shows around 120,000 clones, about 80% of them seen only once.

The sample taken for sequencing was PBMCs. The chain has TRBV7-9 and TRBJ2-7; tentatively, D is TRBD2 (6 bases). This receptor was taken from a man aged 45-60 years in good health and CMV-seropositive. The CDR3 bases are TGTGCCAGCAGCTCCGGGACTTCGAGCTCCTACGAGCAGTACTTC. Its protein is CASSSGTSSSYEQYF. Full variable domain (rest looked up from reference TRBV7-9 and TRBJ2-7): DTGVSQNPRHKITKRGQNVTFRCDPISEHNRLYWYRQTLGQGPEFLTYFQNEAQLEKSRLLSDRFSAERPKGSFSTLEIQRTEQGDSAMYLCASSSGTSSSYEQYFGPGTRLTVT.